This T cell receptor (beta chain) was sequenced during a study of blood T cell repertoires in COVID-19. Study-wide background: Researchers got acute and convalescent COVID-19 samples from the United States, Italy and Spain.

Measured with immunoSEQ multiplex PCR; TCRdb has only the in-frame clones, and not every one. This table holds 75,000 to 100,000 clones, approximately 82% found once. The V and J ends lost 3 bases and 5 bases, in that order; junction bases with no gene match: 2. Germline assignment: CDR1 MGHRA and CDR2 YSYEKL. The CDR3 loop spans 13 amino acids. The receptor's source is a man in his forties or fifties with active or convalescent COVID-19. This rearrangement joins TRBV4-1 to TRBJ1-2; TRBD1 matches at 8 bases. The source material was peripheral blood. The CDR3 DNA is TGCGCCAGCAGCCAGACAGGGGAATATGGCTACACCTTC. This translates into CASSQTGEYGYTF.